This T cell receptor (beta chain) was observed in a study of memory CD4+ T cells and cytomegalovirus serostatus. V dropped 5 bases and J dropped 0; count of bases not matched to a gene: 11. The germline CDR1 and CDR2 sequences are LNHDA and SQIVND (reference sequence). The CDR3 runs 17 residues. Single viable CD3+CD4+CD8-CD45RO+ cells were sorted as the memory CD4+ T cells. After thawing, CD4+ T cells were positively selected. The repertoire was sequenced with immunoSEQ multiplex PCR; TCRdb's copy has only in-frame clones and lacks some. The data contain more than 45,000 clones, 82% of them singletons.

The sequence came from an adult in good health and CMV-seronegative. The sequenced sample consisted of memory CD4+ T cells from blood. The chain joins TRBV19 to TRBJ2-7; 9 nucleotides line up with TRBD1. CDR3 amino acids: CASSARAQGASSYEQYF. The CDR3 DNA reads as TGTGCCAGTAGTGCAAGGGCACAGGGGGCGAGCTCCTACGAGCAGTACTTC.